Listed here are 27 T cell receptor beta chains from one sample, sequenced in a study of blood T cell repertoires in COVID-19. Sequencing was performed with immunoSEQ multiplex PCR; in TCRdb, only in-frame clones are kept and a portion is missing. The profile covers 300,000 to 400,000 clones, with roughly 87% appearing a single time and just over 9.5% taken by the ten largest. Sequenced input: peripheral blood. The receptors were gathered from a man under 40 with COVID-19, enrolled during active disease.

J is TRBJ2-1 and V is TRBV5-8; 7 nucleotides agree with TRBD1. Germline V gene lookup returns CDR1 SGHTS and CDR2 YDEGEE. The V and J ends lost 2 bases and 2 bases, in that order; junction bases with no gene match: 1. This CDR3 has 14 residues. The CDR3 spells CASSLGTAYNEQFF. In DNA, the CDR3 is TGTGCCAGCAGCTTAGGGACAGCCTACAATGAGCAGTTCTTC.

This clone has just one count. V is TRBV27 and J is TRBJ1-1; TRBD1 matches 9 bases. The J segment lost 4 bases and the V segment lost 3 bases, leaving 3 bases of the junction unmatched. The CDR3 covers 14 residues. Germline V lookup: CDR1 MNHEY, CDR2 SMNVEV (reference sequence). This CDR3 reads CASSFRDRATEAFF. CDR3 sequence (DNA): TGTGCCAGCAGTTTCCGGGACAGGGCCACTGAAGCTTTCTTT.

The chain links TRBV12-3 or TRBV12-4 to TRBJ1-2; unclear D gene. This CDR3 is 12 amino acids long. Trimming removed 1 base at V and 7 bases at J, with 7 bases between. CDR3 coding DNA: TGTGCCAGCAGTTTAGGAGTTTCTGGCTACACCTTC. Protein: CASSLGVSGYTF.

V usage is TRBV12-3 or TRBV12-4 and J usage is TRBJ2-1, with D perhaps TRBD1 (6 bases). V was pared by 4 bases and J by 13 bases, with 17 bases between. The CDR3 runs to 13 residues. The CDR3 nucleotides read TGTGCCAGCAGTTGGGCCCGACAGGTTGAACAGTTCTTC. Its translation: CASSWARQVEQFF.

The chain couples TRBV6-5 to TRBJ2-5, with D maybe TRBD1 (6 bases). This CDR3 is built from 12 residues. V was cut by 8 bases and J by 4 bases, with 11 bases left in between. CDR1 is MNHEY, CDR2 SVGAGI, per germline. The CDR3 DNA is TGTGCCAGCCAGGGGCAGGGAGAGACCCAGTACTTC. It encodes CASQGQGETQYF.

This clone appeared a single time. The chain links TRBV6-5 to TRBJ1-2, with 9 bases identical to TRBD1. This CDR3 is built from 13 residues. Trimming removed 6 bases from V and 2 bases from J; junction bases left unmatched: 1. Germline V CDR1 and CDR2: MNHEY, SVGAGI. In DNA, the CDR3 is TGTGCCAGCAGCGACAGGGGGAACTATGGCTACACCTTC. Translation gives CASSDRGNYGYTF.

The chain combines TRBV3-1 (or the pseudogene TRBV3-2) with TRBJ2-7, with TRBD1 identical over 7 bases. Trimming removed 1 base from V and 5 bases from J; junction bases left unmatched: 8. This CDR3 region has 15 residues. Germline CDR1 LGHDT, CDR2 YNNKEL (reference sequence). CDR3 amino acids: CASSQAQGVPNEQYF. Here the CDR3 DNA reads TGTGCCAGCAGCCAAGCTCAGGGGGTCCCAAACGAGCAGTACTTC.

In its sample, this clone was seen many times. The rearrangement links TRBV5-4 to TRBJ2-5, with a tentative D call TRBD1 (5 bases). CDR1 SGHNT and CDR2 YYREEE come from the germline V gene (reference sequence). V was trimmed by 1 base and J by 4 bases, leaving 14 bases between them. The CDR3 length is 15 residues. The CDR3 loop is CASSLPGSTGETQYF. The DNA for the CDR3 is TGTGCCAGCAGCTTGCCAGGGTCTACGGGAGAGACCCAGTACTTC.

The CDR3 reads CASSTGINTGELFF. The DNA of the CDR3 is TGTGCCAGCAGTACCGGGATTAACACCGGGGAGCTGTTTTTT. The chain joins TRBV5-4 to TRBJ2-2, with a tentative D call TRBD2 (5 bases). The CDR3 spans 14 residues. Germline V CDR1 and CDR2: SGHNT, YYREEE (reference sequence). V lost 5 bases and J 2 bases, leaving 10 bases between the germline ends.

The chain uses TRBV7-2 and TRBJ2-3; 8 bases are shared with TRBD1. Germline-derived CDR1 and CDR2 are SGHTA and FQGNSA. This CDR3 has 16 residues. J gave up 4 bases and V 4 bases, and 10 bases lay outside the gene matches. The CDR3 nucleotides read TGTGCCAGCAGCTACAGCGGACAGGGTCACGCAGATACGCAGTATTTT. Its protein product is CASSYSGQGHADTQYF.

The rearrangement joins TRBV28 to TRBJ1-6; maybe TRBD1 (5 bases). This CDR3 has 15 residues. Trimming removed 8 bases from V and 0 bases from J, with 11 bases in between. Germline CDR1 MDHEN, CDR2 SYDVKM. The CDR3 DNA sequence: TGTGCCAGCGGGGCTCGGAGCTCCTATAATTCACCCCTCCACTTT. Protein sequence: CASGARSSYNSPLHF.

The V and J genes are TRBV29-1 and TRBJ2-6; 8 bases are shared with TRBD1. The V gene's germline CDR1 is SQVTM and CDR2 ANQGSEA. The V segment lost 7 bases and the J segment 3 bases; nucleotides outside the gene matches: 14. This CDR3 is 17 amino acids long. CDR3 nucleotide sequence: TGCAGCGCAGCGACAGGGGCCGCCCTGAGTGGGGCCAACGTCCTGACTTTC. It encodes CSAATGAALSGANVLTF.

The rearrangement joins TRBV5-6 to TRBJ1-1; D remains ambiguous. The CDR3 sequence is 14 residues long. Trimming took 0 bases from V and 0 from J, leaving 6 bases between them. CDR1 is SGHDT, CDR2 YYEEEE, per germline. The CDR3 sequence: CASSLAVVNTEAFF. CDR3 sequence (DNA): TGTGCCAGCAGCTTGGCGGTGGTGAACACTGAAGCTTTCTTT.

The chain joins TRBV19 to TRBJ2-3; 8 bases line up with TRBD2. The CDR3 has 15 amino acids. V was pared by 4 bases and J by 0 bases, with 3 bases of the junction left unmatched. The germline V gene encodes CDR1 LNHDA and CDR2 SQIVND (reference sequence). The CDR3 spells CASSKRGGSTDTQYF. DNA of the CDR3: TGTGCCAGTAGTAAGCGCGGGGGGAGCACAGATACGCAGTATTTT.

The rearrangement uses TRBV13 and TRBJ1-2, with 9 bases matching TRBD1. V lost 5 bases and J lost 3; bases outside the gene matches: 10. Germline CDR1 PRHDT, CDR2 FYEKMQ (reference sequence). This CDR3 is built from 16 residues. CDR3 sequence reads: CASSVRTGESDYGYTF. CDR3 bases: TGTGCCAGCAGCGTGCGGACAGGGGAAAGCGACTATGGCTACACCTTC.

This clone was observed once. This chain links TRBV20-1 with TRBJ2-5; D is possibly TRBD2 (6 bases). The CDR3 loop spans 18 amino acids. V lost 3 bases and J lost 4, with 27 bases in between. Germline CDR1 and CDR2: DFQATT and SNEGSKA (reference sequence). For the CDR3, the DNA is TGCAGTGCTAGTCCCGGAAGTATGACTAGTAGGGGTCGAGAGACCCAGTACTTC. It yields the protein CSASPGSMTSRGRETQYF.

V gene TRBV7-2 combines with J gene TRBJ2-7; 7 bases are shared with TRBD1. Germline CDR1 SGHTA, CDR2 FQGNSA. The V and J ends lost 2 bases and 4 bases, in that order; junction bases with no gene match: 8. The CDR3 is 15 amino acids. Written as DNA, the CDR3 is TGTGCCAGCAGCTTAAGGGACAGCCCTCCTTACGAGCAGTACTTC. It specifies CASSLRDSPPYEQYF.

Details on this clone: The junction shows a germline mismatch at one end, possibly a read error. The gene calls are TRBV6-2 or TRBV6-3 and TRBJ2-1, with 8 bases aligning to TRBD1. There are 16 residues in the CDR3. The germline gives CDR1 MNHEY, CDR2 SVGEGT. This CDR3 is CASSHSGQGAGNEQFF. The CDR3, as DNA: TGTGCCAGCAGTCACTCAGGGCAGGGGGCGGGCAATGAGCAGTTCTTC.

CDR3 nucleotides: TGTGCCAGCAGTTACGGACAGGGGGCTGGTGAGCAGTACTTC. Translating gives CASSYGQGAGEQYF. The rearrangement links TRBV6-6 to TRBJ2-7, with TRBD1 matching over 11 bases. Per germline, CDR1 MNHNY and CDR2 SVGAGI (reference sequence). V trimming: 2 bases; J trimming: 7 bases; junction bases outside the gene matches: 4. The CDR3 sequence is 14 residues long.

V and J are TRBV4-2 and TRBJ1-1, with D hard to call. Trimming removed 4 bases at V and 1 base at J, with 7 bases between. Germline V CDR1 and CDR2: LGHNA, YNFKEQ. The CDR3 contains 13 residues. In DNA form, the CDR3 reads TGTGCCAGCAGCCCACAGCAGAACACTGAAGCTTTCTTT. Its translation: CASSPQQNTEAFF.

In nucleotides, the CDR3 is TGTGCCAGCAGCCATCCGGTCGGACAGTACACCGGGGAGCTGTTTTTT. It yields the protein CASSHPVGQYTGELFF. The rearrangement joins TRBV16 to TRBJ2-2, with D perhaps matching TRBD1 (6 bases). The V gene lost 3 bases and the J gene lost 3 bases, with 14 bases spanning the gap. CDR1 and CDR2 from the germline V gene are KGHSY and FQNENV. The CDR3 sequence is 16 residues long.

The rearrangement links TRBV10-3 to TRBJ1-4; D is possibly TRBD1 (6 bases). V was trimmed by 8 bases and J by 4 bases, leaving 11 bases between them. Looked up from germline, CDR1 is ENHRY and CDR2 is SYGVKD. This CDR3 has 13 residues. The CDR3 is CAIRTGLNEKLFF. The CDR3, as DNA: TGTGCCATCCGTACAGGGCTTAATGAAAAACTGTTTTTT.

This clone is a singleton in its sample. The V gene is TRBV4-3, the J gene TRBJ2-7, with D possibly TRBD1 on 5 matching bases. The germline gives CDR1 LGHNA, CDR2 YSLEER. Trimming shortened V by 0 bases and J by 2 bases, and 14 bases separated the two germline ends. This CDR3 is 16 amino acids long. CDR3 DNA sequence: TGCGCCAGCAGCCAAGATAGAACAGGATCACCCTACGAGCAGTACTTC. Its protein is CASSQDRTGSPYEQYF.

About this clone: Other nucleotide sequences from this sample produce the same CDR3. The CDR3 coding sequence is TGTGCCAGCACGGACAGGGGGACTGAAGCTTTCTTT. Translation gives CASTDRGTEAFF. The genes are TRBV27 and TRBJ1-1; 10 bases agree with TRBD1. Germline-derived CDR1 and CDR2 are MNHEY and SMNVEV (reference sequence). CDR3 size: 12 residues. J was trimmed by 5 bases and V by 7 bases; bases with no gene match: 1.

This chain links TRBV2 with TRBJ2-7, with 7 bases that match TRBD2. There are 15 residues in the CDR3. V gave up 4 bases and J gave up 2 bases; unmatched junction bases: 8. CDR1 is SNHLY, CDR2 FYNNEI, per germline. This chain's CDR3 is CASSVVGAGTYEQYF. In DNA form, the CDR3 reads TGTGCCAGCAGTGTAGTGGGAGCGGGGACCTACGAGCAGTACTTC.

This rearrangement joins TRBV9 to TRBJ1-4; maybe TRBD1 (6 bases). Germline-derived CDR1 and CDR2 are SGDLS and YYNGEE. CDR3 length: 16 amino acids. The germline V and J ends were trimmed by 0 bases and 2 bases, with 11 bases remaining between them. CDR3 sequence: CASSVGGPATNEKLFF. For the CDR3, the DNA is TGTGCCAGCAGCGTAGGGGGGCCTGCGACTAATGAAAAACTGTTTTTT.

The V gene is TRBV4-3, the J gene TRBJ1-2; 9 bases align to TRBD1. Germline lookup yields CDR1 LGHNA and CDR2 YSLEER. V trimming: 3 bases; J trimming: 8 bases; junction bases outside the gene matches: 13. The CDR3 totals 16 residues. CDR3 DNA: TGCGCCAGCAGCCAGGCATTGGGACAGGGAGGAGGAGGCTACACCTTC. This translates into CASSQALGQGGGGYTF.